This T cell receptor (beta chain) was obtained from a study of blood T cell repertoires in COVID-19. TCRdb's copy holds only in-frame clones and misses some; the assay was immunoSEQ multiplex PCR. The sample yields some 340,000 clones, 83% seen once. The receptor was isolated from a woman aged 50 to 60 who had recovered from COVID-19. Input material: PBMCs or T cells enriched from blood (not recorded which).

CDR3 sequence reads: CASSPRNTEAFF. The CDR3 DNA is TGTGCCAGCTCTCCCAGGAACACTGAAGCTTTCTTT. This sequence joins TRBV18 and TRBJ1-1; D unresolved. The CDR3 consists of 12 residues. Germline lookup yields CDR1 KGHSH and CDR2 LQKENI. V was pared by 6 bases and J by 1 base, with 6 bases between.